A single T cell receptor (beta chain) is shown here with its context. Its target is not known. A sample-barcoded 5' primer and a J-beta primer mix were used in a second PCR of roughly 6 to 11 cycles. TCRdb passed the 5' RACE reads through MiXCR, listing each CDR3 protein once. The profile shows 780,000 or so distinct CDR3 sequences, 40% to 65% of them singletons. The data derive from a study of blood T cells in healthy people across ages. Study outcomes and limitations: Whereas aged donors had fewer naive CD4+ cells, long-lived donors had more of them and higher diversity. Diversity of TCR beta per million T cells declined in a roughly linear way with age.

This TCR was recovered from a man aged 80 or over in good health. Sequencing was done on a sample of blood.

The CDR3 region is CASSYGTGVYEQYF. The DNA of the CDR3 is TGTGCCAGCAGCTACGGGACAGGGGTGTACGAGCAGTACTTC. This chain links TRBV9 with TRBJ2-7, with 10 bases identical to TRBD1. The CDR3 runs to 14 residues. CDR1 SGDLS and CDR2 YYNGEE come from the germline V gene. The junction had 5 bases not matched to a gene; V was cut back by 4 bases and J by 4 bases.